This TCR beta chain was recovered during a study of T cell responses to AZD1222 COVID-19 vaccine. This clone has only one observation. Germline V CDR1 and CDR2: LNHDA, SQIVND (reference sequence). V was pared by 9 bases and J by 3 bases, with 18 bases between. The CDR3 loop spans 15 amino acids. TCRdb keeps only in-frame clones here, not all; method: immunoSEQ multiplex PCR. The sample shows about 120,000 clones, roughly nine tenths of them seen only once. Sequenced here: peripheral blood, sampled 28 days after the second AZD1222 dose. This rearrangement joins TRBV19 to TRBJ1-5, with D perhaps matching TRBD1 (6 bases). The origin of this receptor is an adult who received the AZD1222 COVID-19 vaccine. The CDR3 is CASSVAGVLNQPQHF. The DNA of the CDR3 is TGTGCCAGCTCGGTGGCAGGGGTCCTCAATCAGCCCCAGCATTTT.